The rows below give T cell receptor beta chains drawn from one sample of a study of human T cells and chemical hapten exposure. Via MiXCR, TCRdb re-called the RACE reads, giving one row per CDR3 protein. The sample has 65,000 to 95,000 distinct CDR3 sequences, 6.5% to 8.5% seen once. Sequences were derived from whole blood, sampled in connection with sensitization to the hapten diphenylcyclopropenone (DPC). The receptors shown here come from a woman aged 25 to 39 with alopecia areata. Some clones in this sample may be carry-over from other donors' samples. CDR3s include the opening cysteine and the closing phenylalanine or tryptophan. The D gene is left open where the match is weak. Size tells how often a clone was seen (once, few, many) or the class of an expanded clone, and some rows leave it out.

v_call: TRBV10-3
clone_size: many
j_call: TRBJ2-5
d_call: .
cdr3_nt: TGTGCCAGTCGGGGTAACCAAGAGACCCAGTACTTC
cdr3_aa: CASRGNQETQYF

v_call: TRBV20-1
clone_size: few
j_call: TRBJ1-1
d_call: .
cdr3_nt: TGCAGTGCCACCAGAGGTACTGAAGCTTTCTTT
cdr3_aa: CSATRGTEAFF

v_call: TRBV3-1
clone_size: .
j_call: TRBJ2-6
d_call: TRBD2
cdr3_nt: TGTGCCAGCAGCCAAGGCGTACTAGCGGGGAGCTCTGGGGCCAACGTCCTGACTTTC
cdr3_aa: CASSQGVLAGSSGANVLTF

v_call: TRBV5-5
clone_size: many
j_call: TRBJ1-1
d_call: .
cdr3_nt: TGTGCCAGCAGCCAAATTCTACAGACGAACACTGAAGCTTTCTTT
cdr3_aa: CASSQILQTNTEAFF

v_call: TRBV14
clone_size: few
j_call: TRBJ1-1
d_call: TRBD1
cdr3_nt: TGTGCCAGCAGGCCATTTTTTTCAGGGGACAGCATGAACACTGAAGCTTTCTTT
cdr3_aa: CASRPFFSGDSMNTEAFF

v_call: TRBV5-1
clone_size: .
j_call: TRBJ1-6
d_call: TRBD1
cdr3_nt: TGCGCCAGCAGCTGGGACAGTCCCATCGGCACCCTCCACTTT
cdr3_aa: CASSWDSPIGTLHF

v_call: TRBV2
clone_size: few
j_call: TRBJ1-5
d_call: TRBD1
cdr3_nt: TGTGCCAGCAGGCCGGGACAGGGAGGAAAATTCGATCGTCAGCCCCAGCATTTT
cdr3_aa: CASRPGQGGKFDRQPQHF

v_call: TRBV7-8
clone_size: many
j_call: TRBJ2-5
d_call: .
cdr3_nt: TGTGCCAGCAGCCGCCCGCGACCCCCGAAACAAGAGACCCAGTACTTC
cdr3_aa: CASSRPRPPKQETQYF

v_call: TRBV5-1
clone_size: few
j_call: TRBJ2-1
d_call: .
cdr3_nt: TGCGCCAGCCGGCGTAGCCTGGTCGGGGATGAGCAGTTCTTC
cdr3_aa: CASRRSLVGDEQFF

v_call: TRBV12-3/TRBV12-4
clone_size: many
j_call: TRBJ2-7
d_call: .
cdr3_nt: TGTGCCAGCAGTCCTCGGGCCAAGGTCGGCGACGAGCAGTACTTC
cdr3_aa: CASSPRAKVGDEQYF

v_call: TRBV6-1
clone_size: many
j_call: TRBJ2-6
d_call: .
cdr3_nt: TGTGCCAGCAGTGTTGACAGCCCCTCTGGGGCCAACGTCCTGACTTTC
cdr3_aa: CASSVDSPSGANVLTF

v_call: TRBV27
clone_size: few
j_call: TRBJ1-2
d_call: .
cdr3_nt: TGTGCCAGCAGTTTAACCGGACAGTACTACTATGGCTACACCTTC
cdr3_aa: CASSLTGQYYYGYTF

v_call: TRBV14
clone_size: .
j_call: TRBJ1-6
d_call: .
cdr3_nt: TGTGCCAGCAGCCAAGACAGGGGTCGAAATTCACCCCTCCACTTT
cdr3_aa: CASSQDRGRNSPLHF

v_call: TRBV6-5
clone_size: .
j_call: TRBJ2-2
d_call: .
cdr3_nt: TGTGCCAGCAGTTACAACCAGAACACCGGGGAGCTGTTTTTT
cdr3_aa: CASSYNQNTGELFF

v_call: TRBV7-9
clone_size: many
j_call: TRBJ2-2
d_call: TRBD1
cdr3_nt: TGTGCCAGCAGCTTTCTCGGGACAGGTAACCCGAACACCGGGGAGCTGTTTTTT
cdr3_aa: CASSFLGTGNPNTGELFF

v_call: TRBV3-1
clone_size: .
j_call: TRBJ2-3
d_call: TRBD1
cdr3_nt: TGTGCCAGCAGCCAGTACAGGGGGCTCGAGGATACGCAGTATTTT
cdr3_aa: CASSQYRGLEDTQYF

v_call: TRBV30
clone_size: many
j_call: TRBJ1-2
d_call: TRBD1
cdr3_nt: TGTGCCTGTGGACAGGGGGGAGCGACAAAGAACTATGGCTACACCTTC
cdr3_aa: CACGQGGATKNYGYTF

v_call: TRBV2
clone_size: many
j_call: TRBJ2-3
d_call: .
cdr3_nt: TGTGCCAGCAGAACAAGCATAGCAGGAGGGGGCGGAGATACGCAGTATTTT
cdr3_aa: CASRTSIAGGGGDTQYF

v_call: TRBV11-2
clone_size: .
j_call: TRBJ2-7
d_call: TRBD2
cdr3_nt: TGTGCCAGCAGCTTGAGACTAGCGGGGGACAGGGGGCAGTACTTC
cdr3_aa: CASSLRLAGDRGQYF

v_call: TRBV12-3/TRBV12-4
clone_size: many
j_call: TRBJ2-4
d_call: TRBD1
cdr3_nt: TGTGCCAGCAGTCCAGGGGGCTCCAAAAACATTCAGTACTTC
cdr3_aa: CASSPGGSKNIQYF

v_call: TRBV20-1
clone_size: .
j_call: TRBJ1-5
d_call: .
cdr3_nt: TGCAGTGCCGCCGACAGGAATCAGCCCCAGCATTTT
cdr3_aa: CSAADRNQPQHF

v_call: TRBV6-5
clone_size: many
j_call: TRBJ2-3
d_call: .
cdr3_nt: TGTGCCAGCACCGGCCGTCTCCGCACAGATACGCAGTATTTT
cdr3_aa: CASTGRLRTDTQYF

v_call: TRBV29-1
clone_size: many
j_call: TRBJ1-1
d_call: TRBD1
cdr3_nt: TGCAGCGTTAGGGACAGGGTATCCACTGAAGCTTTCTTT
cdr3_aa: CSVRDRVSTEAFF

v_call: TRBV10-3
clone_size: many
j_call: TRBJ1-1
d_call: .
cdr3_nt: TGTGCCTCCCGGGGGCGGGAAGGTGCTGAAGCTTTCTTT
cdr3_aa: CASRGREGAEAFF

v_call: TRBV3-1
clone_size: few
j_call: TRBJ1-2
d_call: .
cdr3_nt: TGTGCCAGCAGCCAAAGCCCGACAGGATGGGCCTCTAACTATGGCTACACCTTC
cdr3_aa: CASSQSPTGWASNYGYTF

v_call: TRBV6-6
clone_size: many
j_call: TRBJ2-6
d_call: .
cdr3_nt: TGTGCCAGCAGTTACGGAGGGGTTTCTGGGGCCAACGTCCTGACTTTC
cdr3_aa: CASSYGGVSGANVLTF

v_call: TRBV5-6
clone_size: many
j_call: TRBJ1-6
d_call: TRBD1
cdr3_nt: TGTGCCAGCAGCCAGGACAGGGATAATTCACCCCTCCACTTT
cdr3_aa: CASSQDRDNSPLHF

v_call: TRBV6-6
clone_size: .
j_call: TRBJ1-6
d_call: .
cdr3_nt: TGTGCCAGCAGTTACCGTGACGCTAATTCACCCCTCCACTTT
cdr3_aa: CASSYRDANSPLHF

v_call: TRBV20-1
clone_size: many
j_call: TRBJ2-7
d_call: .
cdr3_nt: TGCAGTGCTAGGAGGGGGGGCACTTACGAGCAGTACTTC
cdr3_aa: CSARRGGTYEQYF

v_call: TRBV2
clone_size: many
j_call: TRBJ1-1
d_call: .
cdr3_nt: TGTGCCAGCAGTGAAGATGACACTGAAGCTTTCTTT
cdr3_aa: CASSEDDTEAFF

v_call: TRBV7-8
clone_size: few
j_call: TRBJ1-2
d_call: .
cdr3_nt: TGTGCCAGCAGCGCGTATACTAACTATGGCTACACCTTC
cdr3_aa: CASSAYTNYGYTF

v_call: TRBV10-3
clone_size: many
j_call: TRBJ1-1
d_call: TRBD1
cdr3_nt: TGTGCCATCAGTGGGGACAGGGGGAGCACTGAAGCTTTCTTT
cdr3_aa: CAISGDRGSTEAFF

v_call: TRBV12-3/TRBV12-4
clone_size: few
j_call: TRBJ1-2
d_call: .
cdr3_nt: TGTGCCAGCAGTTTAGGTGCCGGGACACCCTCTGGGGGCTACACCTTC
cdr3_aa: CASSLGAGTPSGGYTF

v_call: TRBV24-1
clone_size: .
j_call: TRBJ2-5
d_call: TRBD2
cdr3_nt: TGTGCCACCAGCCGTCTAGCGGGGGAACAAGAGACCCAGTACTTC
cdr3_aa: CATSRLAGEQETQYF

v_call: TRBV5-4
clone_size: .
j_call: TRBJ2-2
d_call: TRBD1
cdr3_nt: TGTGCCAGCAGCTGGAAGCAGGGGGCGAGAAGAACCGGGGAGCTGTTTTTT
cdr3_aa: CASSWKQGARRTGELFF

v_call: TRBV7-3
clone_size: many
j_call: TRBJ1-1
d_call: TRBD1
cdr3_nt: TGTGCCAGCAGCCCAAATCGACAGGGACCGAACACTGAAGCTTTCTTT
cdr3_aa: CASSPNRQGPNTEAFF

v_call: TRBV20-1
clone_size: .
j_call: TRBJ1-1
d_call: TRBD1
cdr3_nt: TGCAGTGCTAGAGGACAGGGGGCGCTTCGGAACACTGAAGCTTTCTTT
cdr3_aa: CSARGQGALRNTEAFF

v_call: TRBV21-1
clone_size: few
j_call: TRBJ2-4
d_call: .
cdr3_nt: TGTGCCAGCAGCTCACAGGGGAGGGGGACCAAAAACATTCAGTACTTC
cdr3_aa: CASSSQGRGTKNIQYF

v_call: TRBV5-1
clone_size: many
j_call: TRBJ2-1
d_call: TRBD2
cdr3_nt: TGCGCCAGCAGCTTGGATGCGGGGGGCACGGATGAGCAGTTCTTC
cdr3_aa: CASSLDAGGTDEQFF

v_call: TRBV20-1
clone_size: many
j_call: TRBJ2-3
d_call: .
cdr3_nt: TGCAGTGCCACTATCGGGGCTAGCACAGATACGCAGTATTTT
cdr3_aa: CSATIGASTDTQYF

v_call: TRBV7-2
clone_size: .
j_call: TRBJ2-1
d_call: .
cdr3_nt: TGTGCCAGCAACCTAGACGGGAGCTCCTACAATGAGCAGTTCTTC
cdr3_aa: CASNLDGSSYNEQFF

v_call: TRBV10-3
clone_size: many
j_call: TRBJ2-5
d_call: .
cdr3_nt: TGTGCCACCAACCGGCCGGGACATGGGGAGACCCAGTACTTC
cdr3_aa: CATNRPGHGETQYF

v_call: TRBV5-6
clone_size: many
j_call: TRBJ2-7
d_call: TRBD1
cdr3_nt: TGTGCCAGCAGCTCGTTTACGACAGGGATAATCTACGAGCAGTACTTC
cdr3_aa: CASSSFTTGIIYEQYF

v_call: TRBV24-1
clone_size: many
j_call: TRBJ2-1
d_call: .
cdr3_nt: TGTGCCACCAGTGATGCACGCCACCAACAGAATGAGCAGTTCTTC
cdr3_aa: CATSDARHQQNEQFF

v_call: TRBV6-6
clone_size: few
j_call: TRBJ1-2
d_call: TRBD1
cdr3_nt: TGTGCCAGCAGTACACAGGGGGCGGGCTATGGCTACACCTTC
cdr3_aa: CASSTQGAGYGYTF

v_call: TRBV12-5
clone_size: .
j_call: TRBJ2-5
d_call: TRBD2
cdr3_nt: TGTGCTAGTGGTAATAGCGGGGGGGCGGAGACCCAGTACTTC
cdr3_aa: CASGNSGGAETQYF

v_call: TRBV5-4
clone_size: .
j_call: TRBJ2-7
d_call: .
cdr3_nt: TGTGCCAGCAGCAAGGCCAGCTCCTACGAGCAGTACTTC
cdr3_aa: CASSKASSYEQYF